This section outlines one T cell receptor beta chain sequence together with its context. Antigen specificity is unknown. Trimming stripped 0 bases from V and 0 bases from J, with 10 bases between. Germline-derived CDR1 and CDR2 are SGDLS and YYNGEE. This CDR3 is built from 15 residues. Measured with immunoSEQ multiplex PCR; TCRdb has only the in-frame clones, and not every one. The sample holds about 7,200 clones, 70% to 90% seen once. The sample belongs to a study of blood T cell dynamics during melanoma immunotherapy. Regarding the study as a whole: Disease-control patients' PBMC repertoires became either more clonal or more diverse at W3.

This sample's time point: week 3, after first cycle of checkpoint inhibitor. Patients had no prior systemic cancer treatment, immunosuppressants or other active cancers. V usage is TRBV9 and J usage is TRBJ2-7, with D possibly matching TRBD1 (6 bases). This TCR came from a human donor with melanoma. Some clones in this sample may be carry-over from other donors' samples. This material consisted of blood, taken from a patient treated with checkpoint blockade. In DNA form, the CDR3 reads TGTGCCAGCAGCGTAGGAGGGGGAGTCTCCTACGAGCAGTACTTC. Translated, it gives CASSVGGGVSYEQYF.